This is a list of T cell receptor beta chains from one sample in a study of T-cell memory formation after mild COVID-19. TCRdb analysed the 5' RACE reads with MiXCR anew, one entry per CDR3 protein. This sample carries under 350,000 distinct CDR3 sequences, roughly 17% of them seen once, and the ten largest clones take about 23%. Sequences were obtained from PBMCs or a T cell subset sorted from them (not recorded which). Source of these receptors: a man aged 18 to 30 who had mild COVID-19 (a few samples of this study predate the infection). Cell type and time point are not known. CDR3s include the opening cysteine and the closing phenylalanine or tryptophan. A D gene is named only where the DNA matches it firmly. The size of a clone is reported for some rows only, either as once, few or many, or as a class for expanded clones.

d_gene: NA; j_gene: TRBJ2-1; abundance: NA; v_gene: TRBV2; CDR3aa: CASSSLVSYNEQFF; CDR3nt: TGTGCCAGCAGTTCTTTGGTCTCCTACAATGAGCAGTTCTTC
d_gene: NA; j_gene: TRBJ1-1; abundance: NA; v_gene: TRBV20-1; CDR3aa: CSAEVPGETEAFF; CDR3nt: TGCAGTGCTGAGGTCCCCGGGGAGACTGAAGCTTTCTTT
d_gene: TRBD1; j_gene: TRBJ2-7; abundance: many; v_gene: TRBV4-3; CDR3aa: CASSQDSGQGYEQYF; CDR3nt: TGCGCCAGCAGCCAAGATTCCGGACAGGGCTACGAGCAGTACTTC
d_gene: NA; j_gene: TRBJ2-7; abundance: NA; v_gene: TRBV7-2; CDR3aa: CASSQGTSGSYEQYF; CDR3nt: TGTGCCAGCAGCCAGGGGACATCCGGCTCCTACGAGCAGTACTTC
d_gene: NA; j_gene: TRBJ2-5; abundance: NA; v_gene: TRBV3-1; CDR3aa: CASSQLQETQYF; CDR3nt: TGTGCCAGCAGCCAGCTCCAAGAGACCCAGTACTTC
d_gene: TRBD1; j_gene: TRBJ2-7; abundance: NA; v_gene: TRBV7-9; CDR3aa: CASTKPRGNGYEQYF; CDR3nt: TGTGCCAGCACCAAGCCCAGGGGGAATGGGTACGAGCAGTACTTC
d_gene: TRBD1; j_gene: TRBJ1-2; abundance: few; v_gene: TRBV18; CDR3aa: CASSLRTGEGYTF; CDR3nt: TGTGCCAGCTCACTCAGGACAGGGGAAGGCTACACCTTC
d_gene: TRBD1; j_gene: TRBJ2-5; abundance: few; v_gene: TRBV7-9; CDR3aa: CASSPWNRGKETQYF; CDR3nt: TGTGCCAGCAGCCCATGGAACAGGGGGAAAGAGACCCAGTACTTC
d_gene: TRBD2; j_gene: TRBJ2-1; abundance: NA; v_gene: TRBV7-2; CDR3aa: CASSFSGGPNEQFF; CDR3nt: TGTGCCAGCAGTTTTAGCGGGGGGCCGAATGAGCAGTTCTTC
d_gene: TRBD1; j_gene: TRBJ1-5; abundance: few; v_gene: TRBV20-1; CDR3aa: CSARGGTGGLGSHQPQHF; CDR3nt: TGCAGTGCTAGAGGGGGGACAGGGGGCCTGGGCTCCCATCAGCCCCAGCATTTT